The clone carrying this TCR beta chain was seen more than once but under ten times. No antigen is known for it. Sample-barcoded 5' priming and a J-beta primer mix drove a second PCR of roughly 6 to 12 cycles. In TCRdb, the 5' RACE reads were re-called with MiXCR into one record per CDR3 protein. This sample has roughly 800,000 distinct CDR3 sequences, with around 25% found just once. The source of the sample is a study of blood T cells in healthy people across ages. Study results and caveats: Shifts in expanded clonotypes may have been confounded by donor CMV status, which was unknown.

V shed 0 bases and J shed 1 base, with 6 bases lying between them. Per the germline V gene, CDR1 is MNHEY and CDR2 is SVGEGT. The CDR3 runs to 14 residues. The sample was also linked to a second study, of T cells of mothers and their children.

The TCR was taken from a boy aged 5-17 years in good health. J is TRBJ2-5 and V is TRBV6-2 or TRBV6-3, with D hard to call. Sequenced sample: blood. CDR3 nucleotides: TGTGCCAGCAGTTACTCCTCTTTCCAAGAGACCCAGTACTTC. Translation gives CASSYSSFQETQYF.